This T cell receptor (beta chain) appears in the sequencing data of a study of CD8+ T cells in alopecia areata. In the study overall: Treated patients received oral tofacitinib, 5 to 10 mg twice daily. Affected scalp percentage gauged treated patients' severity. Points from the study as a whole: Normal scalp had lower clonality than lesional scalp, with alopecia totalis/universalis lesions showing this most strongly. Resident alphabeta T cells of normal skin are also sequenced in scalp samples.

Trimming pared 2 bases from V and 1 base from J, leaving 8 bases between. Looked up from germline, CDR1 is MNHEY and CDR2 is SMNVEV (reference sequence). The CDR3 covers 14 residues. cDNA prepared by RNA extraction and subsequent reverse transcription served as the template for sequencing. Assay used: immunoSEQ multiplex PCR; TCRdb lists only in-frame clones, some missing. In the table there are some 190,000 clones, approximately 50% of which are singletons. Comments on this clone: Its antigen is as yet unknown. In the same sample, other DNA sequences code for this CDR3.

Treatment meaning: oral pan-JAK inhibitor, 5-10 mg twice daily. Sequencing used CD8+ T cells sorted from blood, obtained at roughly week 52, from a patient treated with tofacitinib. The origin of this receptor is a human donor with alopecia areata. The chain couples TRBV27 to TRBJ1-1; D is unresolved. The CDR3 here is CASSLRGPNTEAFF. The CDR3 DNA follows: TGTGCCAGCAGTTTAAGAGGCCCGAACACTGAAGCTTTCTTT.